The 5 T cell receptor beta chains reported below all come from one sample, sequenced in a study of Ad26.COV2.S vaccination and SARS-CoV-2 variants. Treatment: over 15 received Ad26.COV2.S at low or high dose, single or two shots; about 5 received placebo; per-sample allocation not given. Following the first vaccine or placebo injection, samples were taken on day 63. Profiled with immunoSEQ multiplex PCR; TCRdb holds only in-frame clones, not every one. The sample carries 410,000 or so clones, approximately 92% recorded once. The specimen was peripheral blood, collected in a trial of Ad26.COV2.S vaccine versus placebo. These receptors were taken from a person between 18 and 65 years old who received the Ad26.COV2.S COVID-19 vaccine or a placebo.

The chain combines TRBV7-9 with TRBJ2-1; D is uncertain. Germline CDR1 reads SEHNR; CDR2 reads FQNEAQ (reference sequence). This CDR3 spans 12 amino acids. Between the trimmed V and J ends, which lost 5 bases and 10 bases, there was a span of 12 bases. CDR3 in amino acids: CASSDLRAEQFF. DNA of the CDR3: TGTGCCAGCAGCGATCTACGGGCGGAGCAGTTCTTC.

The chain couples TRBV7-9 to TRBJ1-1, with D tentatively TRBD1 (6 bases). The germline V and J ends were trimmed by 4 bases and 0 bases, with 12 bases remaining between them. The germline V gene encodes CDR1 SEHNR and CDR2 FQNEAQ (reference sequence). This CDR3 spans 15 amino acids. CDR3 bases: TGTGCCAGCAGCTCACCAGGGGACATGAACACTGAAGCTTTCTTT. Its translation: CASSSPGDMNTEAFF.

This clone was counted a few times. The chain uses TRBV27 and TRBJ1-4; D unresolved. Germline CDR1 reads MNHEY; CDR2 reads SMNVEV (reference sequence). V dropped 6 bases and J dropped 6 bases, with 5 bases sitting between them. The length of the CDR3 is 11 residues. This CDR3 is CASRWDEKLFF. The CDR3, as DNA: TGTGCCAGCAGGTGGGATGAAAAACTGTTTTTT.

This clone was seen just once. The chain has TRBV6-2 or TRBV6-3 and TRBJ1-1; D remains unclear. The CDR3 is made up of 13 amino acids. Trimming removed 5 bases from V and 1 base from J, with 8 bases in between. Germline CDR1 is MNHEY and CDR2 is SVGEGT. The CDR3 loop reads CASSKEPNTEAFF. The CDR3 coding sequence is TGTGCCAGCAGTAAGGAGCCGAACACTGAAGCTTTCTTT.

V and J are TRBV2 and TRBJ2-7; D gene unclear. The germline gives CDR1 SNHLY, CDR2 FYNNEI. Deletions cut 6 bases from V and 5 bases from J, with 20 bases between. The CDR3 is 15 amino acids. In DNA form, the CDR3 reads TGTGCCAGCAGCCCGTGGCAGACCGCTTCGAACGAGCAGTACTTC. The encoded protein is CASSPWQTASNEQYF. The variable domain in full, with the rest retrieved from reference TRBV2 and TRBJ2-7, is EPEVTQTPSHQVTQMGQEVILRCVPISNHLYFYWYRQILGQKVEFLVSFYNNEISEKSEIFDDQFSVERPDGSNFTLKIRSTKLEDSAMYFCASSPWQTASNEQYFGPGTRLTVT.